The next 3 T cell receptor beta chains were all read from a single sample in a study of cytomegalovirus exposure and HLA in healthy donors. A multiplex PCR was run with 60 Vbeta primers and 13 Jbeta primers. TCRdb's copy holds only in-frame clones and misses some; the assay was immunoSEQ multiplex PCR. The listing records roughly 120,000 clones. The sequenced sample consisted of PBMCs. These receptors were collected from a man aged 18 to 29 in good health and CMV-seronegative.

The rearrangement links TRBV15 to TRBJ2-4, with 10 positions matching TRBD1. The V and J ends lost 1 base and 0 bases, in that order; junction bases with no gene match: 9. There are 19 residues in the CDR3. Germline V CDR1 and CDR2: LNHNV, YYDKDF (reference sequence). The CDR3 spells CATSRARDRGLLAKNIQYF. CDR3 sequence (DNA): TGTGCCACCAGCAGAGCCCGGGACAGGGGCCTACTAGCCAAAAACATTCAGTACTTC.

The rearrangement joins TRBV6-5 to TRBJ1-5; possible D gene TRBD1, 6 bases. This CDR3 contains 14 residues. Trimming pared 5 bases from V and 4 bases from J, leaving 12 bases between. Germline values: CDR1 MNHEY, CDR2 SVGAGI. CDR3 loop: CASSEQRGNQPQHF. Here the CDR3 DNA reads TGTGCCAGCAGTGAACAAAGGGGGAATCAGCCCCAGCATTTT.

The chain combines TRBV6-5 with TRBJ1-4; TRBD1 is a possible D gene (5 bases). This CDR3 spans 15 amino acids. The V end was cut by 11 bases, the J end by 0 bases, with 16 bases between. Germline lookup yields CDR1 MNHEY and CDR2 SVGAGI. This CDR3 reads CAGWRQLATNEKLFF. The CDR3 region has the DNA TGTGCCGGATGGAGACAGCTCGCAACTAATGAAAAACTGTTTTTT.